Detailed here is one TCR beta chain. No antigen is known for it. TCR beta cDNA libraries had unique molecular identifiers. Each CDR3 protein gets one entry after TCRdb re-called the PCR reads with MiXCR. The table includes 800,000 to 950,000 distinct CDR3 sequences, approximately 53% detected once. The sample comes from a study of post-analysis software for immune sequencing data. Overall study context: Patients with relapsing-remitting, secondary progressive and progressive-relapsing multiple sclerosis courses were all represented.

Study results and limitations: Patients carried roughly 5 TRBV segments more frequently than controls did, and TRBV5-6, TRBV5-1 and TRBV20-1 were among them.

This CDR3 is built from 16 residues. Deletions cut 7 bases from V and 3 bases from J, with 23 bases between. Germline V gene sequence: CDR1 SQVTM, CDR2 ANQGSEA. The gene calls are TRBV29-1 and TRBJ2-3; tentatively, D is TRBD1 (7 bases). The sample comprised blood. The receptor comes from a girl aged 5-17 years with multiple sclerosis. In DNA form, the CDR3 reads TGCAGCGCTCCCCACGGCGGGACAGCTGGAACAGATACGCAGTATTTT. It encodes CSAPHGGTAGTDTQYF.